This T cell receptor beta chain was sequenced in a study of T cell responses to AZD1222 COVID-19 vaccine. Findings and limits, study-wide: Clonal diversity may have been underestimated in mostly white British donors. Dominant at 160-218 and 743-854, vaccine-associated CD4 TCRs also spanned spike. Reportedly, close to half of spike-specific TCRs are directed against unmutated variant regions.

Here immunoSEQ multiplex PCR was the method, and the copy in TCRdb shows in-frame clones only, minus some. The sample records around 63,000 clones, about 85% being singletons. Details on this clone: Antigen specificity is unknown.

CDR1 and CDR2 (germline): LNHDA, SQIVND (reference sequence). Trimming cost V 0 bases and J 6 bases; bases outside gene matches: 3. This CDR3 region has 15 residues. The starting material was peripheral blood, obtained on day 0 of AZD1222 vaccination. The chain has TRBV19 and TRBJ1-5; 9 bases are a match to TRBD1. The sequence came from an adult in good health. CDR3 in amino acids: CASSIEYRGRQPQHF. CDR3 coding DNA: TGTGCCAGTAGTATAGAATACAGGGGGCGTCAGCCCCAGCATTTT.